These T cell receptor beta chains were read from a single sample in a study of Ad26.COV2.S vaccination and SARS-CoV-2 variants. The repertoire was sequenced with immunoSEQ multiplex PCR; TCRdb's copy has only in-frame clones and lacks some. The profile shows 430,000 or so clones, approximately 92% of them singletons. The starting material was peripheral blood, obtained in a trial of Ad26.COV2.S vaccine versus placebo. These receptors all stem from a person aged 18-65 years who received the Ad26.COV2.S COVID-19 vaccine or a placebo. The CDR3 runs from the conserved cysteine through the conserved F or W. A D gene is named only where the DNA matches it firmly. Only some rows state a clone size, as once, few, many or a class for expanded clones.

TRBV6-1	TRBJ2-1	few	.	TGTGCCAGCAGTGAATCGTATGACAATGAGCAGTTCTTC	CASSESYDNEQFF
TRBV4-3	TRBJ2-7	.	.	TGCGCCAGCAGCCAAGATCCGTCACCCTTCTACGAGCAGTACTTC	CASSQDPSPFYEQYF
TRBV5-1	TRBJ1-1	.	.	TGCGCCAGCAGCTTGGTTCCCATAATGAACACTGAAGCTTTCTTT	CASSLVPIMNTEAFF
TRBV19	TRBJ2-5	.	.	TGTGCCACCCGCCCTCGGGGCCGGTACCAAGAGACCCAGTACTTC	CATRPRGRYQETQYF
TRBV9	TRBJ2-3	few	.	TGTGCCAGCAGCGGATGGACCGGAGATACGCAGTATTTT	CASSGWTGDTQYF
TRBV19	TRBJ1-6	.	.	TGTGCCAGTAGTATAGAGGGCAGACTGGGGGCCCAGAATTCACCCCTCCACTTT	CASSIEGRLGAQNSPLHF
TRBV29-1	TRBJ1-2	.	.	TGCAGCGTTTACAGGGCCTATGGCTACACCTTC	CSVYRAYGYTF
TRBV5-8	TRBJ1-3	once	.	TGTGCCAGCAGCTTGGCCGACACCATATATTTT	CASSLADTIYF
TRBV4-3	TRBJ2-2	.	TRBD2	TGCGCCAGCAGCCAAGATCCCCCACTAGCGGTCGGTTGGGGCACCGGGGAGCTGTTTTTT	CASSQDPPLAVGWGTGELFF
TRBV7-3	TRBJ1-1	once	.	TGTGCCAGCAGCTTAACGGGGGGGCTGAACACTGAAGCTTTCTTT	CASSLTGGLNTEAFF
TRBV2	TRBJ2-6	.	.	TGTGCCGGCGCGCGGACTATTTTCAGGAGCTCTGGGGCCAACGTCCTGACTTTC	CAGARTIFRSSGANVLTF
TRBV20-1	TRBJ1-2	.	.	TGCAGTGCCGGGGCCAGGGGTGGCTACACCTTC	CSAGARGGYTF
TRBV27	TRBJ2-3	.	.	TGTGCCAGCAGACCCTGGGGCCGCACAGATACGCAGTATTTT	CASRPWGRTDTQYF
TRBV4-3	TRBJ1-5	.	.	TGCGCCAGCAGCCAAGACCTCTTTCGGGGGGCGAGTCAGCCCCAGCATTTT	CASSQDLFRGASQPQHF
TRBV19	TRBJ2-5	once	.	TGTGCCAGTAGTATAGCACGGAAAAGGCGGGAGACCCAGTACTTC	CASSIARKRRETQYF
TRBV5-4	TRBJ1-2	.	.	TGTGCCAGCAGCTGGGGGACACAAAACTATGGCTACACCTTC	CASSWGTQNYGYTF
TRBV9	TRBJ2-1	.	.	TGTGCCAGCAGCGTAGTCGGGCAGGGCCCCTACAATGAGCAGTTCTTC	CASSVVGQGPYNEQFF
TRBV7-2	TRBJ2-1	once	.	TGTGCCAGCAGCTTAAGTCACTCGGCGGCCCCGTTCTTC	CASSLSHSAAPFF
TRBV2	TRBJ2-3	.	.	TGTGCCAGCAGTGAAACTGGCGGTGCGCAGTATTTT	CASSETGGAQYF
TRBV25-1	TRBJ2-1	.	TRBD2	TGTGCCAGCAGGAGCCTAGCGGGGCACAATGAGCAGTTCTTC	CASRSLAGHNEQFF
TRBV24-1	TRBJ2-5	.	.	TGTGCCACCAGTGATACTTCCCCCTTAAAGGGGGGTATACAAGAGACCCAGTACTTC	CATSDTSPLKGGIQETQYF
TRBV19	TRBJ2-1	.	TRBD2	TGTGCCAGTAGTATAAGGGTAGCGGGAATTATTGAGCAGTTCTTC	CASSIRVAGIIEQFF
TRBV6-6	TRBJ1-1	.	.	TGTGCCAGCAGTTACGGGAGTGGGAACACTGAAGCTTTCTTT	CASSYGSGNTEAFF
TRBV30	TRBJ1-2	.	.	TGTGCCTTAACGCCACCTTATGGCTACACCTTC	CALTPPYGYTF
TRBV7-2	TRBJ1-3	.	.	TGTGCCAGCAGCAACAGGGTTATCAGCTCTGGAAACACCATATATTTT	CASSNRVISSGNTIYF
TRBV6-5	TRBJ2-1	once	.	TGTGCCAGCACTAAACGGCGGGATAGGGCAAATGAGCAGTTCTTC	CASTKRRDRANEQFF
TRBV11-3	TRBJ1-1	.	.	TGTGCCAGCAGTTTTATAAACCGGAACACTGAAGCTTTCTTT	CASSFINRNTEAFF
TRBV27	TRBJ2-1	few	.	TGTGCCAGCAGTTTAGGTCGTATCGATGAGCAGTTCTTC	CASSLGRIDEQFF
TRBV7-2	TRBJ2-3	.	.	TGTGCCAGCAGTCTCAGGTCCATCACAGATACGCAGTATTTT	CASSLRSITDTQYF
TRBV7-3	TRBJ2-1	.	.	TGTGCCAGCAGCTTAAGTTTCGGAAGCTCCTACAATGAGCAGTTCTTC	CASSLSFGSSYNEQFF
TRBV5-1	TRBJ2-3	.	.	TGCGCCAGCAGCTTGGGGACACGGCAAACGCAGTATTTT	CASSLGTRQTQYF
TRBV4-2	TRBJ2-1	.	.	TGTGCCAGCAGCCCCTGGGGACTCCACTCCTACAATGAGCAGTTCTTC	CASSPWGLHSYNEQFF
TRBV21-1	TRBJ2-2	.	.	TGTGCCAACCACCGGGCCTTAAAGACCGGGGAGCTGTTTTTT	CANHRALKTGELFF
TRBV18	TRBJ2-1	.	.	TGTGCCAGCTCACCTGGCGGGTATTACAATGAGCAGTTCTTC	CASSPGGYYNEQFF
TRBV28	TRBJ2-1	.	TRBD2	TGTGCCAGCAGTCCGCCTGGGCGGGAGTACTTCTACAATGAGCAGTTCTTC	CASSPPGREYFYNEQFF
TRBV5-1	TRBJ2-3	.	TRBD1	TGCGCCAGCGGACAGGGACTCGGCACAGATACGCAGTATTTT	CASGQGLGTDTQYF
TRBV9	TRBJ2-1	once	.	TGTGCCAGCGGGCGGGGCTTGAGCTCCTACAATGAGCAGTTCTTC	CASGRGLSSYNEQFF
TRBV3-1/TRBV3-2	TRBJ1-5	.	.	TGTGCCAGCAGCCAAACAGATGGAGCGGGGCCCCAGCATTTT	CASSQTDGAGPQHF
TRBV29-1	TRBJ1-1	.	TRBD1	TGCAGCGTTCTCCGACAGGGCTCGAACACTGAAGCTTTCTTT	CSVLRQGSNTEAFF